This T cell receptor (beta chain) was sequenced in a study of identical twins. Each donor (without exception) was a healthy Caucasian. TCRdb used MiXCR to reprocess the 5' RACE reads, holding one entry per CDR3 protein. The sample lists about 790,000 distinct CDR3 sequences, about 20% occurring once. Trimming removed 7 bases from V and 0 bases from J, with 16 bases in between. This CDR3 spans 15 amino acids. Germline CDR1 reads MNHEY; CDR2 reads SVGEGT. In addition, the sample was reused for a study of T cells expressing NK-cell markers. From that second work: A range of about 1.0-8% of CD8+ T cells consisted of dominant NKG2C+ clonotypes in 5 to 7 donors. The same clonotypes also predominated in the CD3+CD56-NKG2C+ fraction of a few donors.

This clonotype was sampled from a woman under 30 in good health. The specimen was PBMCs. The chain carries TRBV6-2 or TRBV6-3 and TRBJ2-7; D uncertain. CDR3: CASMYGVLSSYEQYF. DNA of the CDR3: TGTGCCAGCATGTATGGGGTCCTGAGCTCCTACGAGCAGTACTTC.